The 17 T cell receptor beta chains in this list originate from one sample, sequenced in a study of T cell responses to AZD1222 COVID-19 vaccine listed by TCRdb under 2021. What the time point label conveys for this sample: baseline before first vaccination. Libraries were built with the immunoSEQ multiplex PCR assay. TCRdb retrieved this table from immuneACCESS and kept in-frame rearrangements only. Not all clones are present; in checked studies, unresolved V genes account for under half, and no reason is known for the remainder. Within this sample are about 140,000 clones, with around 88% of them counted one time only. The ten largest account for approximately 3.7% of the sample. The specimen was peripheral blood, collected on day 0 of AZD1222 vaccination. Receptors originate from an adult in good health.

V usage is TRBV7-6 and J usage is TRBJ2-6; 7 bases are shared with TRBD1. Per germline, CDR1 SGHVS and CDR2 FNYEAQ. J gave up 2 bases and V 1 base, and 5 bases lay outside the gene matches. This CDR3 is 17 amino acids long. The CDR3 DNA reads TGTGCCAGCAGCTTAGAGGCGAGGGGGCCTGGGGCCAACGTCCTGACTTTC. Translated: CASSLEARGPGANVLTF.

In this sample, this clone turned up a few times. This chain connects TRBV29-1 to TRBJ2-7; the D call may be TRBD1 or TRBD2 (5 bases each). The CDR3 runs to 12 residues. V was shortened by 7 bases and J by 2 bases, with 12 bases between the two germline ends. Germline CDR1 reads SQVTM; CDR2 reads ANQGSEA. The CDR3: CSARTGPYEQYF. For the CDR3, the DNA is TGCAGCGCTCGGACGGGACCCTACGAGCAGTACTTC.

The chain has TRBV6-5 and TRBJ2-7, with 9 positions matching TRBD1. This CDR3 has 15 residues. Germline values: CDR1 MNHEY, CDR2 SVGAGI. The junction had 7 bases not matched to a gene; V was cut back by 4 bases and J by 3 bases. The CDR3 spells CASSSGTGSHYEQYF. DNA of the CDR3: TGTGCCAGCAGTTCCGGGACAGGGTCTCACTACGAGCAGTACTTC.

The CDR3, as DNA: TGTGCCAGCAGCGAAGCCGGGACTAGTGCCTCCTACGAGCAGTACTTC. Encoded protein: CASSEAGTSASYEQYF. The V call is TRBV5-6, the J call TRBJ2-7, with TRBD2 matching over 8 bases. The V gene end was trimmed by 4 bases and the J gene end by 0 bases; junction bases not matched to a gene: 9. Germline CDR1 SGHDT, CDR2 YYEEEE. This CDR3 is 16 amino acids long. The full variable domain, with the rest looked up from reference TRBV5-6 and TRBJ2-7, is DAGVTQSPTHLIKTRGQQVTLRCSPKSGHDTVSWYQQALGQGPQFIFQYYEEEERQRGNFPDRFSGHQFPNYSSELNVNALLLGDSALYLCASSEAGTSASYEQYFGPGTRLTVT.

This clone has only one observation. The chain has TRBV19 and TRBJ2-1, with TRBD1 as a possible D gene (11 bases). V was cut by 6 bases and J by 3 bases, with 27 bases left in between. Germline V CDR1 and CDR2: LNHDA, SQIVND (reference sequence). This CDR3 region has 19 residues. The CDR3: CASRWTGGTSGIGYNEQFF. In nucleotides, the CDR3 is TGTGCCAGTAGATGGACAGGGGGCACTAGCGGGATCGGCTACAATGAGCAGTTCTTC.

This clone was seen more than once but under ten times. This chain joins TRBV21-1 and TRBJ2-3; the DNA was not compared with TRBD1, the D call given in the table. TRBV21-1 is annotated as a pseudogene. There are 15 residues in the CDR3. As DNA, the CDR3 is TGTGCCAGCAGGGGCGACATGTCTAGCACAGATACGCAGTATTTT. Protein: CASRGDMSSTDTQYF.

This clone was detected ten times or more. J is TRBJ2-2 and V is TRBV9, with D tentatively TRBD2 (6 bases). V gave up 1 base and J gave up 7 bases, with 17 bases separating them. This CDR3 is built from 16 residues. Germline assignment: CDR1 SGDLS and CDR2 YYNGEE. Here the CDR3 DNA reads TGTGCCAGCAGCGTATTCTGGTCGGGAGCGAACGGGGAGCTGTTTTTT. Translation: CASSVFWSGANGELFF.

The CDR3 loop reads CATSRDASSGANVLTF. The CDR3 DNA reads as TGTGCCACCAGCAGAGATGCGAGCTCTGGGGCCAACGTCCTGACTTTC. The chain employs TRBV15 and TRBJ2-6; D gene unclear. Germline CDR1 is LNHNV and CDR2 is YYDKDF (reference sequence). V lost 0 bases, J lost 0 bases, and 6 bases lay in between. The CDR3 totals 16 residues.

V usage is TRBV11-2 and J usage is TRBJ2-7; a weak D match, TRBD2 (5 bases). The germline gives CDR1 SGHAT, CDR2 FQNNGV. The CDR3 length is 15 residues. The V end was cut by 4 bases, the J end by 5 bases, with 18 bases between. CDR3 bases: TGTGCCAGCAGCTGGCTCGAGGGCTCTATCGACGAGCAGTACTTC. It is translated as CASSWLEGSIDEQYF.

The gene calls are TRBV5-1 and TRBJ2-3; D not resolved. The germline V and J ends were trimmed by 1 base and 5 bases, with 8 bases remaining between them. The CDR3 is 13 residues long. Germline V gene data show CDR1 as SGHRS and CDR2 as YFSETQ. The CDR3 coding sequence is TGCGCCAGCAGCTTGTCCTTCGGAGATACGCAGTATTTT. Protein: CASSLSFGDTQYF.

This chain joins TRBV6-2 or TRBV6-3 and TRBJ2-7; TRBD2 matches 7 bases. Losses at the gene ends were 4 bases for V and 2 bases for J; bases not matched to a gene: 5. Germline V gene data show CDR1 as MNHEY and CDR2 as SVGEGT. This CDR3 has 14 amino acids. The CDR3 DNA is TGTGCCAGCAGTTCGACTAGCAGCCCCTACGAGCAGTACTTC. This codes for CASSSTSSPYEQYF.

The chain joins TRBV5-5 to TRBJ2-7; D is undetermined. Germline assignment: CDR1 SGHKS and CDR2 YYEKEE (reference sequence). Trimming removed 1 base at V and 5 bases at J, with 10 bases between. The CDR3 totals 13 residues. CDR3 nucleotides: TGTGCCAGCAGCTTGTCGGGTTCACACGAGCAGTACTTC. This sequence encodes CASSLSGSHEQYF.

The J gene is TRBJ1-1, the V gene TRBV5-8; no definite D call. The CDR3 is 13 amino acids. V lost 2 bases, J lost 11 bases, and 16 bases lay in between. CDR1 and CDR2 (germline): SGHTS, YDEGEE. CDR3 in amino acids: CASSFTSTWLAFF. Here the CDR3 DNA reads TGTGCCAGCAGCTTTACCTCAACTTGGCTGGCTTTCTTT.

J is TRBJ1-5 and V is TRBV6-6, with a tentative D call TRBD1 (6 bases). The CDR3 loop spans 16 amino acids. V shed 0 bases and J shed 5 bases, with 14 bases lying between them. Germline lookup yields CDR1 MNHNY and CDR2 SVGAGI (reference sequence). CDR3 in amino acids: CASSYSVRGADQPQHF. The CDR3 DNA reads as TGTGCCAGCAGTTACTCGGTCAGGGGCGCAGATCAGCCCCAGCATTTT.

The chain employs TRBV27 and TRBJ2-3, with 8 nucleotides matching TRBD1. The junction had 8 bases not matched to a gene; V was cut back by 7 bases and J by 2 bases. The germline V gene encodes CDR1 MNHEY and CDR2 SMNVEV (reference sequence). The CDR3 is 15 residues long. CDR3 bases: TGTGCCAGCAACCAGGGGGCAGTTACCACAGATACGCAGTATTTT. Translated, it gives CASNQGAVTTDTQYF.

The rearrangement uses TRBV6-5 and TRBJ2-1, with D tentatively TRBD2 (5 bases). The CDR3 is 13 amino acids. Germline V lookup: CDR1 MNHEY, CDR2 SVGAGI. V shed 2 bases and J shed 10 bases, with 12 bases lying between them. The CDR3 region has the DNA TGTGCCAGCAGTTACCTGAAGGAGCGGGAGCAGTTCTTC. This encodes CASSYLKEREQFF.

This chain connects TRBV19 to TRBJ1-2; possibly TRBD1 for D (6 bases). The germline V and J ends were trimmed by 3 bases and 8 bases, with 22 bases remaining between them. The CDR3 has 16 amino acids. CDR1 is LNHDA, CDR2 SQIVND, per germline (reference sequence). In DNA form, the CDR3 reads TGTGCCAGTAGTATTCCGGCGGCGGGGGGCGGGGAAGGCTACACCTTC. Its translation is CASSIPAAGGGEGYTF.